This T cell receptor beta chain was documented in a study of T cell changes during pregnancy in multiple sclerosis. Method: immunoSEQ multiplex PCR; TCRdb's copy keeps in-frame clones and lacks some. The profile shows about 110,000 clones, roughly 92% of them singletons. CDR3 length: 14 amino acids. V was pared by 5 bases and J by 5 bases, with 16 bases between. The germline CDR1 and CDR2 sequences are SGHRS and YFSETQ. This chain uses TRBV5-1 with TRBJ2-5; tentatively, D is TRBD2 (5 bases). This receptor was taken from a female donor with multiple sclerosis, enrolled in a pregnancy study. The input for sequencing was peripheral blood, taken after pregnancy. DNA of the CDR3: TGCGCCAGCAGTCCTGTGAGCCAGCGGGAGACCCAGTACTTC. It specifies CASSPVSQRETQYF.